The 24 T cell receptor beta chains given below trace back to one sample, sequenced in a study of T cells in localized non-small cell lung cancer. The table came from immunoSEQ multiplex PCR; TCRdb's copy has only in-frame clones and leaves some out. In the table there are tens of thousands of clones, 93% of which are singletons. The source material was peripheral blood, sampled before any cancer treatment. These receptors originate from an older female donor with stage I lung adenocarcinoma.

This clone was counted once. The rearrangement uses TRBV27 and TRBJ2-7; 7 positions agree with TRBD1. This CDR3 spans 13 amino acids. V was clipped by 6 bases and J by 3 bases; unmatched bases: 5. Germline V gene data show CDR1 as MNHEY and CDR2 as SMNVEV (reference sequence). CDR3 DNA sequence: TGTGCCAGCAGGGTAGGGGGCGGCTACGAGCAGTACTTC. It specifies CASRVGGGYEQYF.

There are a few counts of this clone. V is TRBV9 and J is TRBJ1-5, with 8 bases aligning to TRBD1. J gave up 7 bases and V 0 bases, and 3 bases lay outside the gene matches. Germline assignment: CDR1 SGDLS and CDR2 YYNGEE. CDR3 length equals 14 residues. The CDR3 is CASSVEGTGQPQHF. DNA of the CDR3: TGTGCCAGCAGCGTAGAGGGGACAGGCCAGCCCCAGCATTTT.

This chain links TRBV6-6 with TRBJ1-5; TRBD1 might be the D (6 bases). Germline CDR1 is MNHNY and CDR2 is SVGAGI (reference sequence). The CDR3 runs to 13 residues. V dropped 2 bases and J dropped 4 bases, with 6 bases sitting between them. The CDR3 reads CASSYDRNQPQHF. The CDR3 bases are TGTGCCAGCAGTTACGACAGGAATCAGCCCCAGCATTTT.

The table lists this clone with a few counts. V usage is TRBV10-1 and J usage is TRBJ2-2; a possible D gene is TRBD2 (7 bases). The germline V and J ends were trimmed by 6 bases and 4 bases, with 9 bases remaining between them. Germline CDR1 is WNHNN and CDR2 is SYGVQD (reference sequence). The CDR3 loop spans 13 amino acids. CDR3 loop: CASRGGATGELFF. As DNA, the CDR3 is TGCGCCAGCAGGGGGGGGGCCACCGGGGAGCTGTTTTTT.

This clone has a single count. CDR3 DNA sequence: TGTGCCAGTAGTCGGGGGTTTCCAGAGACCCAGTACTTC. It specifies CASSRGFPETQYF. The chain joins TRBV19 to TRBJ2-5; weak D call: TRBD2 (6 bases). Trimming removed 5 bases from V and 4 bases from J, with 11 bases in between. From germline, CDR1 is LNHDA and CDR2 SQIVND (reference sequence). The CDR3 is 13 amino acids.

This clone was observed a handful of times. The V call is TRBV4-3, the J call TRBJ1-2, with D possibly TRBD1 on 5 matching bases. Between the trimmed V and J ends, which lost 1 base and 3 bases, there was a span of 15 bases. The CDR3 extends over 16 amino acids. Germline values: CDR1 LGHNA, CDR2 YSLEER. The CDR3 protein is CASSQGSPGGDYGYTF. DNA of the CDR3: TGCGCCAGCAGCCAAGGGTCCCCGGGGGGAGACTATGGCTACACCTTC.

V and J are TRBV11-1 and TRBJ2-5, with D perhaps TRBD1 (6 bases). The germline V gene has CDR1 SGHAT and CDR2 FQDESV (reference sequence). Trimming cost V 3 bases and J 1 base, with 24 bases left between them. The CDR3 runs to 19 residues. The CDR3 DNA reads as TGTGCCAGCAGCTTCAATTCTCGGATAGCAGGGGCTTTCCAAGAGACCCAGTACTTC. This encodes CASSFNSRIAGAFQETQYF.

V and J are TRBV6-6 and TRBJ2-7; possible D gene TRBD2, 6 bases. The germline V and J ends were trimmed by 7 bases and 4 bases, with 17 bases remaining between them. There are 14 residues in the CDR3. Germline V gives CDR1 MNHNY, CDR2 SVGAGI (reference sequence). This chain's CDR3 is CASTRGGAAYEQYV. CDR3 nucleotides: TGTGCCAGCACGCGGGGAGGTGCCGCGTACGAGCAGTACGTC.

V is TRBV6-5 and J is TRBJ2-5; a possible D gene is TRBD2 (5 bases). TRBJ2-7 explains the end of the DNA better; the J call may be wrong. The CDR3 runs 15 residues. Germline lookup yields CDR1 MNHEY and CDR2 SVGAGI. The chain's CDR3 is CASSYSRGSSYEQYF. CDR3 nucleotide sequence: TGTGCCAGCAGTTACTCTAGAGGGAGCTCCTACGAGCAGTACTTC.

The genes are TRBV7-2 and TRBJ2-7; D not certain. This CDR3 contains 14 residues. Trimming left V 4 bases short and J 0 bases short, with 10 bases between. Germline loops: CDR1 SGHTA, CDR2 FQGNSA. Here the CDR3 reads CASSWSLHSYEQYV. In DNA form, the CDR3 reads TGTGCCAGCAGCTGGAGTCTCCACTCCTACGAGCAGTACGTC.

V and J are TRBV10-3 and TRBJ2-1, with D possibly TRBD2 on 6 matching bases. This CDR3 has 16 residues. Germline CDR1 ENHRY, CDR2 SYGVKD. Trimming removed 2 bases at V and 2 bases at J, with 13 bases between. The CDR3 spells CAISESRGSTYNEQFF. The CDR3 nucleotides read TGTGCCATCAGTGAGAGCCGGGGGAGCACCTACAATGAGCAGTTCTTC.

The chain couples TRBV2 to TRBJ1-3, with a weak D call TRBD1 (5 bases). The germline CDR1 and CDR2 sequences are SNHLY and FYNNEI. V was shortened by 0 bases and J by 0 bases, with 9 bases between the two germline ends. This CDR3 region has 16 residues. CDR3 residues: CASSEAQGYSGNTIYF. In nucleotides, the CDR3 is TGTGCCAGCAGTGAAGCGCAGGGTTACTCTGGAAACACCATATATTTT.

This chain links TRBV9 with TRBJ2-1; D gene ambiguous. Germline lookup yields CDR1 SGDLS and CDR2 YYNGEE. The CDR3 loop spans 12 amino acids. V lost 4 bases and J lost 12, with 14 bases in between. The DNA of the CDR3 is TGTGCCAGCAGCTCACCCGGCTCTCGGCAGTTCTTC. Its protein product is CASSSPGSRQFF. Looking up the rest from reference TRBV9 and TRBJ2-1 gives the full variable domain: DSGVTQTPKHLITATGQRVTLRCSPRSGDLSVYWYQQSLDQGLQFLIQYYNGEERAKGNILERFSAQQFPDLHSELNLSSLELGDSALYFCASSSPGSRQFFGPGTRLTVL.

The sample holds one count of this clone. The chain carries TRBV27 and TRBJ2-5; 11 bases fit TRBD2. V gave up 2 bases and J gave up 5 bases; unmatched junction bases: 13. The CDR3 length is 18 residues. CDR1 is MNHEY and CDR2 is SMNVEV in the germline V gene (reference sequence). As DNA, the CDR3 is TGTGCCAGCAGTTTAGGGGCGCTAGCGGGGGGTAAATCGGAGACCCAGTACTTC. Translated: CASSLGALAGGKSETQYF.

This chain links TRBV14 with TRBJ1-2; 7 bases fit TRBD1. Losses at the gene ends were 3 bases for V and 4 bases for J; bases not matched to a gene: 8. The CDR3 extends over 15 amino acids. Germline-derived CDR1 and CDR2 are SGHDN and FVKESK. DNA for the CDR3: TGTGCCAGCAGCCATTCACAGGGGAGAAGCTATGGCTACACCTTC. This sequence encodes CASSHSQGRSYGYTF.

The rearrangement links TRBV5-1 to TRBJ2-5; maybe TRBD1 (6 bases). The CDR3 spans 13 residues. Germline CDR1 and CDR2: SGHRS and YFSETQ. Trimming took off 3 bases at V and 4 bases at J, with 10 bases between the two ends. CDR3 DNA: TGCGCCAGCAGCTCACAGGGTCTAGAGACCCAGTACTTC. It codes for CASSSQGLETQYF. Together with reference TRBV5-1 and TRBJ2-5, the CDR3 gives the full variable domain: KAGVTQTPRYLIKTRGQQVTLSCSPISGHRSVSWYQQTPGQGLQFLFEYFSETQRNKGNFPGRFSGRQFSNSRSEMNVSTLELGDSALYLCASSSQGLETQYFGPGTRLLVL.

This chain links TRBV5-4 with TRBJ2-5; 8 nucleotides line up with TRBD2. The CDR3 has 15 amino acids. From germline, CDR1 is SGHNT and CDR2 YYREEE (reference sequence). V shed 1 base, J shed 5 bases, and the junction held 7 bases outside the gene matches. CDR3 in amino acids: CASSLNGRGGETQYF. The CDR3 bases are TGTGCCAGCAGCTTGAATGGACGGGGGGGGGAGACCCAGTACTTC. Full variable domain (remainder filled in from reference TRBV5-4 and TRBJ2-5): ETGVTQSPTHLIKTRGQQVTLRCSSQSGHNTVSWYQQALGQGPQFIFQYYREEENGRGNFPPRFSGLQFPNYSSELNVNALELDDSALYLCASSLNGRGGETQYFGPGTRLLVL.

The chain couples TRBV5-1 to TRBJ1-3, with D unresolved. The CDR3 contains 14 residues. V was cut by 4 bases and J by 4 bases, with 12 bases left in between. The germline CDR1 and CDR2 sequences are SGHRS and YFSETQ. The CDR3 DNA sequence: TGCGCCAGCAGCGGCGCGGGGTCCGGAAACACCATATATTTT. It encodes CASSGAGSGNTIYF.

V usage is TRBV28 and J usage is TRBJ1-6; tentatively, D is TRBD1 (5 bases). The germline gives CDR1 MDHEN, CDR2 SYDVKM. The CDR3 loop spans 15 amino acids. Trimming took off 2 bases at V and 7 bases at J, with 12 bases between the two ends. As DNA, the CDR3 is TGTGCCAGCAGTTTAACTCTCAGGGTCAATTCACCCCTCCACTTT. Its translation: CASSLTLRVNSPLHF.

The chain recombines TRBV4-1 with TRBJ2-6; 8 bases align to TRBD1. CDR1 MGHRA and CDR2 YSYEKL come from the germline V gene. With 5 bases clipped from V and 0 bases from J, the junction kept 6 bases outside the gene matches. The CDR3 sequence is 17 residues long. The CDR3 spells CASSGDRLGSGANVLTF. The CDR3 DNA reads TGCGCCAGCAGCGGGGACAGGCTGGGCTCTGGGGCCAACGTCCTGACTTTC.

This chain connects TRBV25-1 to TRBJ2-3; D is perhaps TRBD2 (7 bases). The ends were cut back, 5 bases at V and 6 bases at J, with 15 bases in the middle. Germline CDR1 MGHDK, CDR2 SYGVNS. The CDR3 consists of 14 residues. The CDR3 sequence: CASSSRGGRDTQYF. The CDR3, as DNA: TGTGCCAGCAGTTCAAGGGGGGGCAGGGATACGCAGTATTTT.

The gene calls are TRBV30 and TRBJ1-5, with no clear D. This CDR3 has 14 residues. Trimming took 0 bases from V and 6 from J, leaving 12 bases between them. Germline loops: CDR1 GTSNPN, CDR2 SVGIG (reference sequence). The CDR3, as DNA: TGTGCCTGGAGTGTAAAATTAGTGGGTCAGCCCCAGCATTTT. The encoded protein is CAWSVKLVGQPQHF.

The V and J genes are TRBV27 and TRBJ2-7; D uncertain. V was shortened by 4 bases and J by 0 bases, with 25 bases between the two germline ends. The germline CDR1 and CDR2 sequences are MNHEY and SMNVEV (reference sequence). There are 19 residues in the CDR3. The DNA of the CDR3 is TGTGCCAGCAGTTCCCTGACACTGTCACAACGTAGAAGCTCCTACGAGCAGTACTTC. Its translation is CASSSLTLSQRRSSYEQYF.

The chain employs TRBV9 and TRBJ2-2; D may be TRBD1 (5 bases). V was pared by 2 bases and J by 4 bases, with 15 bases between. The CDR3 length is 16 residues. Germline V CDR1 and CDR2: SGDLS, YYNGEE. This CDR3 is CASSVNQGVTTGELFF. DNA of the CDR3: TGTGCCAGCAGCGTCAACCAGGGTGTCACCACCGGGGAGCTGTTTTTT.